This entry features one TCR beta chain sequence. This record belongs to a study of T cells after yellow fever vaccination. Trimming removed 10 bases at V and 0 bases at J, with 6 bases between. CDR1 and CDR2 from the germline V gene are SNHLY and FYNNEI. The CDR3 is 11 amino acids. TCRdb reprocessed the 5' RACE reads with MiXCR, giving one entry per CDR3 protein. The sample includes about 500,000 distinct CDR3 sequences, 17% of them seen just once. This TCR came from a man aged 18-30 years who received the YFV17D yellow fever vaccine. The chain employs TRBV2 and TRBJ1-1; no clear D gene. This material consisted of PBMCs, taken more than 4 days after the first yellow fever vaccination. In DNA form, the CDR3 reads TGTGCCATGCGGATGAACACTGAAGCTTTCTTT. Translation: CAMRMNTEAFF.